The text below deals with one T cell receptor beta chain. This entry is derived from a study of blood T cell repertoires in COVID-19. Study-wide context: Researchers got acute and convalescent COVID-19 samples from the United States, Italy and Spain. The cDNA or gDNA used as material had been derived from T cells, B-cell-depleted T cells, or PBMCs.

V shed 6 bases and J shed 7 bases, with 15 bases lying between them. Germline CDR1 is SQVTM and CDR2 is ANQGSEA. This CDR3 contains 13 residues. In the authors' workflow: Estimated nucleated cell counts came from reference gene primer amplification. Only in-frame clones appear in the TCRdb table, and some are missing; sequencing was by immunoSEQ multiplex PCR. V, J and clone size were drawn from that table, and D and trimming were deduced from the DNA. This sample yields 100,000 to 150,000 clones, of which roughly nine tenths are seen a single time; about 1.9% belongs to the top ten. Seattle participants joined during active infection and were tracked over time.

Sequencing used peripheral blood. This sequence originates from a man between 50 and 59 years old with COVID-19, enrolled during active disease. The chain recombines TRBV29-1 with TRBJ2-2; D is possibly TRBD1 (6 bases). This chain's CDR3 is CSVTAQGSGELFF. In DNA form, the CDR3 reads TGCAGCGTGACAGCACAGGGAAGCGGGGAGCTGTTTTTT.